This T cell receptor beta chain is from a study of blood T cell repertoires in COVID-19. Between the trimmed V and J ends, which lost 5 bases and 5 bases, there was a span of 11 bases. Germline loops: CDR1 SGHTA, CDR2 FQGTGA. This CDR3 has 13 amino acids. Method: immunoSEQ multiplex PCR; TCRdb's copy keeps in-frame clones and lacks some. This sample has 150,000 to 200,000 clones, with approximately 86% found just once. V is TRBV7-3 and J is TRBJ2-3, with D unclear. This TCR was recovered from a man between 65 and 85 years old with acute or convalescent COVID-19. The material sequenced was peripheral blood. The CDR3 is CASSLRLVDTQYF. The CDR3 DNA reads as TGTGCCAGCAGCCTCCGACTCGTAGATACGCAGTATTTT. Using reference TRBV7-3 and TRBJ2-3 for the parts outside the CDR3, the full variable domain is GAGVSQTPSNKVTEKGKYVELRCDPISGHTALYWYRQSLGQGPEFLIYFQGTGAADDSGLPNDRFFAVRPEGSVSTLKIQRTERGDSAVYLCASSLRLVDTQYFGPGTRLTVL.